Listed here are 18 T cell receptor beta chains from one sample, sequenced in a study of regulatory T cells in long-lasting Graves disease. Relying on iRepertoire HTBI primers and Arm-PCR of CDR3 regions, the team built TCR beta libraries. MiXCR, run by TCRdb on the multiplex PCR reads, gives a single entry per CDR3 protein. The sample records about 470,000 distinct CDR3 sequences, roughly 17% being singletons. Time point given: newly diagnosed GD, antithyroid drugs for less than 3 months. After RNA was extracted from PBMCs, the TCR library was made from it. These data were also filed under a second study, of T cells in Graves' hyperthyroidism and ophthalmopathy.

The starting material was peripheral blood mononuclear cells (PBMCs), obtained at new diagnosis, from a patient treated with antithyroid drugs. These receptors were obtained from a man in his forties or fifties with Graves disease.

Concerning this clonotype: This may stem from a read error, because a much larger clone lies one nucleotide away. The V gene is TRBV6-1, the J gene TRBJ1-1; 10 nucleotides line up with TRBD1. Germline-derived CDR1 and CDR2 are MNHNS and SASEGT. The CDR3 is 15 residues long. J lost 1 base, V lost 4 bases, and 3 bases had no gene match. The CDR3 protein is CASSGTGGQNTEAFF. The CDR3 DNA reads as TGTGCCAGCAGTGGGACAGGGGGACAGAACACTGAAGCTTTCTTT.

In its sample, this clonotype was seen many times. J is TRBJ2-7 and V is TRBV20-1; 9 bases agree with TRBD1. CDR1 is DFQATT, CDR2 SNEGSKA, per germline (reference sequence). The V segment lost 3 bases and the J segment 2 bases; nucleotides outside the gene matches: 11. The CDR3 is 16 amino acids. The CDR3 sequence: CSARGQTGGRTYEQYF. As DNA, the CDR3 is TGCAGTGCTAGGGGTCAAACAGGGGGCAGGACCTACGAGCAGTACTTC.

Written as DNA, the CDR3 is TGTGCCAGCAGCGTAGGGGACGGCGAAAAACTGTTTTTT. This encodes CASSVGDGEKLFF. The J gene is TRBJ1-4, the V gene TRBV9; the D gene is possibly TRBD1 (5 bases). Germline V lookup: CDR1 SGDLS, CDR2 YYNGEE. Between the trimmed V and J ends, which lost 0 bases and 8 bases, there was a span of 8 bases. The CDR3 consists of 13 residues.

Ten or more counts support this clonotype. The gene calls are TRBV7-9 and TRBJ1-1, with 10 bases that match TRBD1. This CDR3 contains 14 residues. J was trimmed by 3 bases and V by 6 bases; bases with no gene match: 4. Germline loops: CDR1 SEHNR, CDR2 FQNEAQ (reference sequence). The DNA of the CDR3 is TGTGCCAGCAGACGGACAGGGGGGGACACTGAAGCTTTCTTT. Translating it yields CASRRTGGDTEAFF.

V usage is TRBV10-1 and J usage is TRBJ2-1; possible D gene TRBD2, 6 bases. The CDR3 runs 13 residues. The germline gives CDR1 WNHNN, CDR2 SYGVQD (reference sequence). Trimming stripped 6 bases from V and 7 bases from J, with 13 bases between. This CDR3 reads CASRSGAQNEQFF. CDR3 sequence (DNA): TGCGCCAGCAGATCGGGAGCACAAAATGAGCAGTTCTTC.

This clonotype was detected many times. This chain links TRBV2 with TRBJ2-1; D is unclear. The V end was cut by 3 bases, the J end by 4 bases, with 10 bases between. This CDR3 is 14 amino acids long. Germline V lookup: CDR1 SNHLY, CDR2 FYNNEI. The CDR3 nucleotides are TGTGCCAGCAGTGATGGGTTTAGGTACAATGAGCAGTTCTTC. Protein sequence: CASSDGFRYNEQFF.

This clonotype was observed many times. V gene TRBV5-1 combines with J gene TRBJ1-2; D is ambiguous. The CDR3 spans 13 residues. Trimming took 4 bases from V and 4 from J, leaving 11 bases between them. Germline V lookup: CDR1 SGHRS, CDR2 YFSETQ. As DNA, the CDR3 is TGCGCCAGCAGCCCCGCACGGTCCTATGGCTACACCTTC. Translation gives CASSPARSYGYTF.

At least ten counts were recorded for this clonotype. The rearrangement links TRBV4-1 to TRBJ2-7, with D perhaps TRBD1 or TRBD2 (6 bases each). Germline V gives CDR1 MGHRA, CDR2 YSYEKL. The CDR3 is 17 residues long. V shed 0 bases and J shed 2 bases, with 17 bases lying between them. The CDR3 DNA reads TGCGCCAGCAGCCAAGAGGGGGGCCCCGGGAGAACCTACGAGCAGTACTTC. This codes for CASSQEGGPGRTYEQYF.

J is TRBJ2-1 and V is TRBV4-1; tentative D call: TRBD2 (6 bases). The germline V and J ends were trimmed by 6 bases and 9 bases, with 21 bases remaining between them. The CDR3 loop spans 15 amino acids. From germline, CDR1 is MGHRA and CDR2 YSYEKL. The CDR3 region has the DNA TGCGCCAGCAGTCTCAGTGGGACGTCGGGACTTGAGCAGTTCTTC. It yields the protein CASSLSGTSGLEQFF.

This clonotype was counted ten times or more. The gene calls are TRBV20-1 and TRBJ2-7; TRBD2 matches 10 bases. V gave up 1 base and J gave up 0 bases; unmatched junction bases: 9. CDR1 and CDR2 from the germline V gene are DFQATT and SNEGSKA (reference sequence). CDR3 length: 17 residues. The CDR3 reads CSARAPSGTSDSYEQYF. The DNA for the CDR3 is TGCAGTGCTAGAGCCCCCTCCGGGACTAGCGACTCCTACGAGCAGTACTTC.

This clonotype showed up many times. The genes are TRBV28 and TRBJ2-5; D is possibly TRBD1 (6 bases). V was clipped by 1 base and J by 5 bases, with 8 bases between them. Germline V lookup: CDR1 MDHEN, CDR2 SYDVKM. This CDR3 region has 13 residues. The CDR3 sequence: CASSLYRVETQYF. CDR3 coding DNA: TGTGCCAGCAGTTTATACAGGGTGGAGACCCAGTACTTC.

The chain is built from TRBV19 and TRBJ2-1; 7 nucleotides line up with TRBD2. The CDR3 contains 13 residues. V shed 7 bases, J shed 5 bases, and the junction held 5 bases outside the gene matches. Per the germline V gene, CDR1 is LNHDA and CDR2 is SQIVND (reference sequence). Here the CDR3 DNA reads TGTGCCAGTAAGGGAGGGGTCCACAATGAGCAGTTCTTC. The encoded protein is CASKGGVHNEQFF.

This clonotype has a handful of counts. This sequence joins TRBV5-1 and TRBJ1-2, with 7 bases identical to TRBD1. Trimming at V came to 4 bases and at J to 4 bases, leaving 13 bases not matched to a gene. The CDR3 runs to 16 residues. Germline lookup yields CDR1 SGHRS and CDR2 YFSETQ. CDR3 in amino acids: CASSLGVGDRVYGYTF. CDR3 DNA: TGCGCCAGCAGCCTGGGAGTGGGGGACAGAGTCTATGGCTACACCTTC.

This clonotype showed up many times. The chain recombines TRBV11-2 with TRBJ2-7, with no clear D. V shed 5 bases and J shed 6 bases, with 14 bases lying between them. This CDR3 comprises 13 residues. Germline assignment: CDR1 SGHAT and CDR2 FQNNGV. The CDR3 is CASSVRGLGEQYF. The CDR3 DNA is TGTGCCAGCAGCGTGAGAGGCCTAGGCGAGCAGTACTTC.

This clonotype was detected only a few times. The CDR3: CATSLEGSQPQHF. In DNA form, the CDR3 reads TGTGCCACCAGCCTGGAGGGGTCTCAGCCCCAGCATTTT. V and J are TRBV24-1 and TRBJ1-5; the D gene is possibly TRBD1 (5 bases). This CDR3 has 13 amino acids. CDR1 KGHDR and CDR2 SFDVKD come from the germline V gene. V shed 7 bases and J shed 6 bases, with 12 bases lying between them.

The CDR3 DNA reads TGTGCCAGCTCACCGGGACAGGGGGCACCGGGACTAGCCTACGAGCAGTACTTC. Residues: CASSPGQGAPGLAYEQYF. The chain uses TRBV18 and TRBJ2-7; TRBD1 agrees at 12 bases. Germline CDR1 reads KGHSH; CDR2 reads LQKENI. The junction had 11 bases not matched to a gene; V was cut back by 3 bases and J by 2 bases. The CDR3 runs 18 residues.

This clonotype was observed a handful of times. As DNA, the CDR3 is TGTGCCACCAGCAAAGGGGTGTCGCAGGGCCCTCAAGAGACCCAGTACTTC. This translates into CATSKGVSQGPQETQYF. The chain combines TRBV15 with TRBJ2-5; tentative D call: TRBD1 (5 bases). V lost 4 bases and J 2 bases, leaving 20 bases between the germline ends. This CDR3 is 17 amino acids long. In germline, CDR1 is LNHNV, CDR2 YYDKDF (reference sequence).

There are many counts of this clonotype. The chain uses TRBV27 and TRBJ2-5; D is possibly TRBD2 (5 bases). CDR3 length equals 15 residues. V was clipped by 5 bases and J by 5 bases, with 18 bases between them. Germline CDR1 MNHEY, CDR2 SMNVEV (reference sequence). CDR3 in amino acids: CASSPTLRAGETQYF. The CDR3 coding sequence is TGTGCCAGCAGTCCCACCCTGCGGGCCGGGGAGACCCAGTACTTC.